These 25 T cell receptor beta chains originate from one sample sequenced in a study of shared clonotypes between healthy human individuals. The repertoire was sequenced with immunoSEQ multiplex PCR; TCRdb's copy has only in-frame clones and lacks some. In the table there are about 2.3 million clones, about 92% of which are singletons. Material: naive CD4+ T cells from PBMCs. Documented subset: CD45RA+ positively selected. These receptors all stem from a young man in good health. Some clones in this sample may be carry-over from other donors' samples.

CDR3 in amino acids: CASSRVGVRGVEQYF. DNA of the CDR3: TGTGCCAGCAGCAGAGTAGGGGTCCGCGGGGTCGAGCAGTACTTC. The chain employs TRBV25-1 and TRBJ2-7; possibly TRBD2 for D (6 bases). With 6 bases removed from V and 6 bases from J, the gap between germline ends came to 21 bases. The CDR3 has 15 residues. The germline V gene encodes CDR1 MGHDK and CDR2 SYGVNS.

As concerns this clone: This sample also contains other DNA sequences that code for the same CDR3. The chain links TRBV5-1 to TRBJ2-5, with D perhaps matching TRBD1 (6 bases). Trimming left V 3 bases short and J 4 bases short, with 10 bases between. Germline loops: CDR1 SGHRS, CDR2 YFSETQ. The CDR3 has 13 residues. The CDR3 is CASSSGAGETQYF. The CDR3, as DNA: TGCGCCAGCAGCTCAGGGGCAGGAGAGACCCAGTACTTC.

The chain employs TRBV7-2 and TRBJ2-1, with no clear D. V lost 0 bases and J lost 5, with 8 bases in between. The CDR3 loop spans 14 amino acids. The germline gives CDR1 SGHTA, CDR2 FQGNSA. CDR3 loop: CASSLAGGNNEQFF. The CDR3 nucleotides are TGTGCCAGCAGCTTAGCCGGCGGAAACAATGAGCAGTTCTTC.

The chain combines TRBV6-6 with TRBJ1-5; 10 nucleotides match TRBD1. Germline lookup yields CDR1 MNHNY and CDR2 SVGAGI (reference sequence). The V segment lost 7 bases and the J segment 6 bases; nucleotides outside the gene matches: 9. The length of the CDR3 is 15 residues. The CDR3 is CASIGRDRGGQPQHF. In DNA form, the CDR3 reads TGTGCCAGCATCGGCCGGGACAGGGGTGGTCAGCCCCAGCATTTT.

The chain has TRBV7-2 and TRBJ2-7; the D is unclear. The CDR3 totals 14 residues. V was clipped by 2 bases and J by 0 bases, with 8 bases between them. The germline V gene has CDR1 SGHTA and CDR2 FQGNSA. DNA of the CDR3: TGTGCCAGCAGCTTAACGTCGCCCTCCTACGAGCAGTACTTC. Translated, it gives CASSLTSPSYEQYF.

CDR3 bases: TGTGCCAGCATTCCAGGGGGACTAGGGTCCGACAATGAGCAGTTCTTC. Translating gives CASIPGGLGSDNEQFF. The chain carries TRBV28 and TRBJ2-1; D is perhaps TRBD2 (8 bases). V was pared by 7 bases and J by 5 bases, with 21 bases between. This CDR3 has 16 residues. Germline values: CDR1 MDHEN, CDR2 SYDVKM.

DNA of the CDR3: TGTGCCAGCCTCAGGGAGATCGGGAGTGAAAAACTGTTTTTT. It encodes CASLREIGSEKLFF. This chain links TRBV2 with TRBJ1-4; a weak D match, TRBD1 (5 bases). Germline-derived CDR1 and CDR2 are SNHLY and FYNNEI. This CDR3 region has 14 residues. With 8 bases removed from V and 7 bases from J, the gap between germline ends came to 17 bases.

This rearrangement joins TRBV19 to TRBJ1-2; tentative D call: TRBD1 (5 bases). This CDR3 region has 12 residues. The V end lost 6 bases, the J end lost 8 bases, and 13 bases lay between the germline ends. Germline loops: CDR1 LNHDA, CDR2 SQIVND (reference sequence). In DNA, the CDR3 is TGTGCCAGTAGACCCGGGGCAGACGGCTACACCTTC. Translating gives CASRPGADGYTF. Filled out from reference TRBV19 and TRBJ1-2, the complete variable domain reads DGGITQSPKYLFRKEGQNVTLSCEQNLNHDAMYWYRQDPGQGLRLIYYSQIVNDFQKGDIAEGYSVSREKKESFPLTVTSAQKNPTAFYLCASRPGADGYTFGSGTRLTVV.

This clone was recorded once. This chain links TRBV29-1 with TRBJ2-1; 9 bases are a match to TRBD1. Trimming removed 7 bases from V and 9 bases from J; junction bases left unmatched: 7. The V gene's germline CDR1 is SQVTM and CDR2 ANQGSEA. The CDR3 runs to 12 residues. The CDR3 DNA reads TGCAGCGGGGACAGGGACGGGGGTGAGCAGTTCTTC. Its translation is CSGDRDGGEQFF.

The V gene is TRBV5-4, the J gene TRBJ2-7; maybe TRBD2 (6 bases). This CDR3 is 16 amino acids long. Looked up from germline, CDR1 is SGHNT and CDR2 is YYREEE (reference sequence). Trimming pared 3 bases from V and 0 bases from J, leaving 16 bases between. The CDR3 bases are TGTGCCAGCAGCTGGCGGGACTCCCGAAACTCCTACGAGCAGTACTTC. Translation gives CASSWRDSRNSYEQYF.

This sequence joins TRBV6-4 and TRBJ2-7; 8 nucleotides match TRBD1. CDR1 is MRHNA and CDR2 is SNTAGT in the germline V gene. V gave up 7 bases and J gave up 4 bases; unmatched junction bases: 24. This CDR3 region has 19 residues. This chain's CDR3 is CASTGQHIYYQGARYEQYF. In nucleotides, the CDR3 is TGTGCCAGCACGGGACAACATATATATTATCAGGGGGCGAGGTACGAGCAGTACTTC.

CDR3 bases: TGCGCCAGCAGCCAAGAGAAGACTAGCGGGAGGGGCGAGCAGTACTTC. The encoded protein is CASSQEKTSGRGEQYF. The chain carries TRBV4-1 and TRBJ2-7; 14 positions agree with TRBD2. The CDR3 runs to 16 residues. CDR1 and CDR2 (germline): MGHRA, YSYEKL. With 0 bases clipped from V and 6 bases from J, the junction kept 4 bases outside the gene matches.

This chain links TRBV6-5 with TRBJ2-7; TRBD1 matches 11 bases. J gave up 8 bases and V 6 bases, and 12 bases lay outside the gene matches. In germline, CDR1 is MNHEY, CDR2 SVGAGI. The CDR3 spans 15 residues. CDR3 in DNA: TGTGCCAGCAGAGGCGCGGGGACAGGGGGGCGGAAGCAGTACTTC. Its translation is CASRGAGTGGRKQYF.

This chain joins TRBV19 and TRBJ2-7; D not resolved. Germline CDR1 LNHDA, CDR2 SQIVND (reference sequence). CDR3 length: 17 amino acids. Trimming took 5 bases from V and 2 from J, leaving 22 bases between them. The CDR3 nucleotides read TGTGCCAGTAGTGTCCAGTCAGCGTACTATACCCCCTACGAGCAGTACTTC. Translation gives CASSVQSAYYTPYEQYF.

The CDR3 here is CASIQLAASTDTQYF. CDR3 in DNA: TGTGCCAGCATCCAACTAGCGGCGAGCACAGATACGCAGTATTTT. V is TRBV2 and J is TRBJ2-3; TRBD2 agrees at 8 bases. The CDR3 totals 15 residues. The V and J ends lost 7 bases and 0 bases, in that order; junction bases with no gene match: 6. CDR1 is SNHLY, CDR2 FYNNEI, per germline.

The chain couples TRBV5-1 to TRBJ2-5, with D perhaps matching TRBD1 (6 bases). Trimming shortened V by 1 base and J by 5 bases, and 12 bases separated the two germline ends. CDR1 and CDR2 (germline): SGHRS, YFSETQ. The CDR3 covers 14 residues. CDR3 nucleotides: TGCGCCAGCAGCTTGACCACAGGGATGGAGACCCAGTACTTC. Its translation is CASSLTTGMETQYF.

V gene TRBV7-2 combines with J gene TRBJ2-7, with D perhaps being TRBD1 or TRBD2 (7 bases each). This CDR3 has 15 amino acids. Trimming took 1 base from V and 2 from J, leaving 12 bases between them. Looked up from germline, CDR1 is SGHTA and CDR2 is FQGNSA. In nucleotides, the CDR3 is TGTGCCAGCAGCTTAGACAGGGGAGGGCCCTACGAGCAGTACTTC. Translating gives CASSLDRGGPYEQYF.

This chain links TRBV27 with TRBJ1-1; 7 nucleotides match TRBD1. Looked up from germline, CDR1 is MNHEY and CDR2 is SMNVEV (reference sequence). The CDR3 consists of 14 residues. With V trimmed by 4 bases and J by 1 base, 3 bases remained unmatched. In nucleotides, the CDR3 is TGTGCCAGCAGTTCGGGACAGAAGAACACTGAAGCTTTCTTT. Translating it yields CASSSGQKNTEAFF.

The rearrangement links TRBV18 to TRBJ1-1, with a tentative D call TRBD1 (5 bases). Trimming took off 3 bases at V and 1 base at J, with 9 bases between the two ends. Germline V gene sequence: CDR1 KGHSH, CDR2 LQKENI. This CDR3 has 14 amino acids. CDR3 bases: TGTGCCAGCTCACCCTTCGGACAGAACACTGAAGCTTTCTTT. It is translated as CASSPFGQNTEAFF.

The gene calls are TRBV7-9 and TRBJ1-4; a possible D gene is TRBD1 (6 bases). The CDR3 runs 16 residues. Germline lookup yields CDR1 SEHNR and CDR2 FQNEAQ (reference sequence). Trimming pared 3 bases from V and 5 bases from J, leaving 16 bases between. CDR3 amino acids: CASSLGSGGKNEKLFF. CDR3 DNA: TGTGCCAGCAGCTTGGGATCTGGGGGCAAGAATGAAAAACTGTTTTTT.

A remark on this clone: This CDR3 is also generated by other DNA sequences in the sample. The genes are TRBV7-3 and TRBJ1-1, with TRBD1 identical over 7 bases. This CDR3 comprises 13 residues. Germline values: CDR1 SGHTA, CDR2 FQGTGA. V dropped 2 bases and J dropped 4; count of bases not matched to a gene: 1. The CDR3 is CASSLDRATEAFF. In nucleotides, the CDR3 is TGTGCCAGCAGCTTAGACAGGGCCACTGAAGCTTTCTTT.

The chain is built from TRBV6-5 and TRBJ1-2; D is uncertain. Germline V gene sequence: CDR1 MNHEY, CDR2 SVGAGI. Trimming left V 4 bases short and J 2 bases short, with 8 bases between. The CDR3 runs 13 residues. The CDR3 DNA is TGTGCCAGCAGTTTGAGCAGGAACTATGGCTACACCTTC. Translated, it gives CASSLSRNYGYTF.

The chain uses TRBV7-9 and TRBJ1-4, with TRBD1 identical over 7 bases. CDR1 is SEHNR and CDR2 is FQNEAQ in the germline V gene (reference sequence). V lost 6 bases to trimming and J lost 2 bases; unmatched junction nucleotides: 6. This CDR3 contains 15 residues. CDR3 protein: CASRRGGATNEKLFF. The DNA for the CDR3 is TGTGCCAGCAGACGAGGGGGCGCGACTAATGAAAAACTGTTTTTT.

The gene calls are TRBV7-9 and TRBJ1-2, with a tentative D call TRBD1 (6 bases). This CDR3 is 17 amino acids long. The germline V gene encodes CDR1 SEHNR and CDR2 FQNEAQ (reference sequence). V was trimmed by 3 bases and J by 8 bases, leaving 25 bases between them. CDR3 amino acids: CASSFGFRGPSDLGYTF. The CDR3 nucleotides read TGTGCCAGCAGCTTTGGGTTCCGGGGGCCTTCCGATTTGGGCTACACCTTC.

The V and J genes are TRBV7-9 and TRBJ2-2; TRBD1 aligns across 7 bases. Germline assignment: CDR1 SEHNR and CDR2 FQNEAQ (reference sequence). V was pared by 5 bases and J by 0 bases, with 6 bases of the junction left unmatched. The CDR3 runs 16 residues. CDR3 sequence: CASSRAGGPNTGELFF. CDR3 nucleotide sequence: TGTGCCAGCAGCCGCGCAGGGGGACCGAACACCGGGGAGCTGTTTTTT.